The TCR beta chain described here comes from a study of early T cells in non-severe SARS-CoV-2 infection. Unique molecular identifier tags were affixed to discrete cDNA molecules. MiXCR, run by TCRdb on the 5' RACE reads, gives a single entry per CDR3 protein. The sample has 55,000 to 70,000 distinct CDR3 sequences, approximately 12% seen once; the top ten hold over 1%. CDR1 and CDR2 (germline): WNHNN, SYGVQD (reference sequence). This CDR3 contains 14 residues. V was pared by 2 bases and J by 5 bases, with 11 bases between. The receptor's source is an adult who was a healthcare worker with PCR-confirmed SARS-CoV-2 infection or an uninfected control (not recorded which). The donor label of this sample is uncertain. The chain couples TRBV10-1 to TRBJ2-3, with D hard to call. Specimen: whole blood, collected at baseline. The CDR3 sequence is CASSEGRLRDTQYF. DNA of the CDR3: TGCGCCAGCAGTGAGGGAAGGTTGAGAGATACGCAGTATTTT.